A single sample is the source of the 3 T cell receptor beta chains below, sequenced in a study of blood T cell repertoires in COVID-19. Some clones are missing from TCRdb's copy, which holds only in-frame ones; the method was immunoSEQ multiplex PCR. The sample records around 250,000 clones, 75% to 90% being singletons. The sequencing sample was made of peripheral blood. The receptors come from a man between 60 and 75 years old who had recovered from COVID-19.

The rearrangement links TRBV18 to TRBJ2-7; 7 nucleotides align to TRBD1. The CDR3 sequence is 14 residues long. Germline assignment: CDR1 KGHSH and CDR2 LQKENI. V was clipped by 3 bases and J by 5 bases; unmatched bases: 7. As DNA, the CDR3 is TGTGCCAGCTCACCGGACAGGCTTACCCACGAGCAGTACTTC. The encoded protein is CASSPDRLTHEQYF.

This sequence joins TRBV5-1 and TRBJ2-1; 14 nucleotides agree with TRBD2. The V gene end was trimmed by 4 bases and the J gene end by 12 bases; junction bases not matched to a gene: 9. The CDR3 is 15 amino acids. Germline lookup yields CDR1 SGHRS and CDR2 YFSETQ. CDR3 DNA sequence: TGCGCCAGCAGCCCTTCGACTAGCGGGGGGGCCCGGCAGTTCTTC. Translating gives CASSPSTSGGARQFF. Using reference TRBV5-1 and TRBJ2-1 for the parts outside the CDR3, the full variable domain is KAGVTQTPRYLIKTRGQQVTLSCSPISGHRSVSWYQQTPGQGLQFLFEYFSETQRNKGNFPGRFSGRQFSNSRSEMNVSTLELGDSALYLCASSPSTSGGARQFFGPGTRLTVL.

The chain links TRBV5-1 to TRBJ2-1, with 9 bases matching TRBD2. With V trimmed by 3 bases and J by 8 bases, 6 bases remained unmatched. In germline, CDR1 is SGHRS, CDR2 YFSETQ. The CDR3 contains 14 residues. CDR3 in DNA: TGCGCCAGCAGCTATCTAGCGGGAAAGGATGAGCAGTTCTTC. Protein: CASSYLAGKDEQFF.